The following is a TCR beta chain sequence with its context. There is no known antigen for this receptor. The input lacks base qualities; no much larger clone sits a single base away. Reading the label with the study, this specimen's treatment or condition is: in vitro stimulation with specific CMV peptide epitopes to enrich CMV-specific T cells. This entry is derived from a study of T cell repertoires in cytomegalovirus infection (dated by TCRdb to between 2019 and 2020). Concerning the study at large: Peptide stimulations targeted recently identified HLA-C-restricted CMV epitopes, whose presentation resists viral immunomodulation, together with well-studied HLA-B-restricted epitopes. Because public TCR beta signatures pointed to carriage of CMV infection together with the matching HLA type, the HLA type of each donor mattered for the analysis.

Sequenced on an Illumina HiSeq 1500. The raw public data were reprocessed by TCRdb itself: fastp quality trimming at Q25, MiXCR clonotype calling, in-frame beta chains only. A single entry per CDR3 protein holds the most common genes and DNA from its merged rows. The table for this sample lists about 770,000 distinct CDR3 sequences; roughly 28% of them were counted only once. The ten largest clones add up to under 15% of the sample. The CDR3 runs 14 residues from the cysteine to the phenylalanine. Only the CDR3 region is kept as DNA, spanning 42 bases read in frame from base 1. CDR1 and CDR2 (ENHRY, SYGVKD) derive from the germline V gene. The trim is 3 bases for V and 4 bases for J, with a gap of 11 bases between the germline ends. Overall study results and their limits: The ex vivo response was dominated by HLA-C-restricted CMV-specific TCR beta clonotypes, and the single most frequent clonotype in two of eight donors was supplied by these HLA-C-restricted clonotypes. Carriers of CMV infection plus the relevant HLA type were discriminated by the cumulative frequency of public TCR beta family members in the study cohort and in an independent roughly 380-donor cohort.

This sample comprised cultured CD8+ T cells from PBMCs, obtained from culture after CMV antigen stimulation. This chain is built from TRBV10-3 and TRBJ2-3; tentative D gene TRBD1, with 6 bases matching. This sequence originates from a human donor in good health (CMV status not recorded). Some clones in this sample may be carry-over from other donors' samples. Read as DNA, the sequence is TGTGCCATCAGTGAAGGGGGTGGTCCAGATACGCAGTATTTT. It is translated as CAISEGGGPDTQYF.